Presented here are 26 T cell receptor beta chains from one specimen sequenced in a study of blood T cell repertoires in COVID-19. Assay: immunoSEQ multiplex PCR; the TCRdb copy retains only in-frame clones and omits some. The sample records some 140,000 clones, approximately 79% being singletons. The sequenced sample consisted of peripheral blood. All receptors come from a man aged 55-75 years with acute or convalescent COVID-19.

The chain carries TRBV27 and TRBJ2-1; a weak D match, TRBD2 (7 bases). The germline V gene has CDR1 MNHEY and CDR2 SMNVEV (reference sequence). V was pared by 2 bases and J by 8 bases, with 25 bases between. The CDR3 spans 18 residues. The CDR3: CASSLGGGASRRLDEQFF. The DNA of the CDR3 is TGTGCCAGCAGTTTAGGAGGGGGGGCTAGCAGAAGGTTAGATGAGCAGTTCTTC.

The V gene is TRBV6-6, the J gene TRBJ1-4; D perhaps matches TRBD1 (5 bases). Per germline, CDR1 MNHNY and CDR2 SVGAGI (reference sequence). V lost 6 bases, J lost 8 bases, and 22 bases lay in between. The CDR3 loop spans 16 amino acids. In DNA form, the CDR3 reads TGTGCCAGCAGCCCCAGGGCGGGCGGGGGGATGGAAAAACTGTTTTTT. As protein: CASSPRAGGGMEKLFF.

This chain joins TRBV24-1 and TRBJ2-3; D is perhaps TRBD1 (5 bases). Germline V lookup: CDR1 KGHDR, CDR2 SFDVKD. V was clipped by 0 bases and J by 4 bases, with 13 bases between them. The CDR3 consists of 16 residues. CDR3 sequence reads: CATSDLQGVGADTQYF. The CDR3 nucleotides read TGTGCCACCAGTGATTTGCAAGGGGTTGGGGCAGATACGCAGTATTTT.

V gene TRBV27 combines with J gene TRBJ2-7; TRBD1 aligns across 7 bases. This CDR3 has 15 amino acids. Germline CDR1 MNHEY, CDR2 SMNVEV (reference sequence). V shed 7 bases and J 0 bases; nucleotides not matched to a gene: 9. This CDR3 reads CASKEGAASSYEQYF. The CDR3 DNA follows: TGTGCCAGCAAAGAGGGGGCGGCAAGCTCCTACGAGCAGTACTTC.

This chain joins TRBV4-3 and TRBJ1-1; unclear D gene. V was clipped by 0 bases and J by 3 bases, with 8 bases between them. This CDR3 is 14 amino acids long. The germline gives CDR1 LGHNA, CDR2 YSLEER. The CDR3 loop reads CASSQEFHYTEAFF. Written as DNA, the CDR3 is TGCGCCAGCAGCCAAGAATTTCACTACACTGAAGCTTTCTTT.

Only a few counts were recorded for this clone. The rearrangement joins TRBV7-2 to TRBJ2-1, with 7 nucleotides matching TRBD2. The CDR3 is 18 amino acids. Germline V CDR1 and CDR2: SGHTA, FQGNSA. The J segment lost 0 bases and the V segment lost 5 bases, leaving 13 bases of the junction unmatched. The CDR3 DNA reads TGTGCCAGCAGCCCCCCCAACGCCGGACTAGTCTCCTACAATGAGCAGTTCTTC. Translating it yields CASSPPNAGLVSYNEQFF.

The chain links TRBV19 to TRBJ1-1, with 7 nucleotides matching TRBD1. CDR1 is LNHDA and CDR2 is SQIVND in the germline V gene (reference sequence). The CDR3 sequence is 17 residues long. Germline trimming cut 1 base from V and 4 bases from J; bases unmatched to any gene: 12. The CDR3 loop reads CASSIVREGAGITEAFF. The CDR3 nucleotides are TGTGCCAGTAGTATAGTTCGGGAGGGGGCAGGGATCACTGAAGCTTTCTTT.

V and J are TRBV5-1 and TRBJ1-3; TRBD1 is a possible D gene (5 bases). Germline V CDR1 and CDR2: SGHRS, YFSETQ. There are 13 residues in the CDR3. V was trimmed by 4 bases and J by 4 bases, leaving 9 bases between them. The CDR3 reads CASSRYRGNTIYF. CDR3 coding DNA: TGCGCCAGCAGCAGATACAGGGGAAACACCATATATTTT.

The J gene is TRBJ1-5, the V gene TRBV19; 8 bases are a match to TRBD1. V lost 5 bases and J lost 7; bases outside the gene matches: 4. Looked up from germline, CDR1 is LNHDA and CDR2 is SQIVND (reference sequence). This CDR3 has 13 residues. The CDR3: CASSSQGGQPQHF. DNA of the CDR3: TGTGCCAGTAGTTCACAGGGGGGACAGCCCCAGCATTTT.

This rearrangement joins TRBV9 to TRBJ2-7; D possibly corresponds to TRBD2 (6 bases). The CDR3 runs 16 residues. Germline V gene lookup returns CDR1 SGDLS and CDR2 YYNGEE. V dropped 0 bases and J dropped 2 bases, with 15 bases sitting between them. CDR3 amino acids: CASSVATGGLAYEQYF. The CDR3 DNA sequence: TGTGCCAGCAGCGTAGCTACTGGGGGACTGGCCTACGAGCAGTACTTC.

The CDR3 coding sequence is TGCAGTGGCGGGCAGAACACTGAAGCTTTCTTT. Its protein product is CSGGQNTEAFF. The chain uses TRBV20-1 and TRBJ1-1; no clear D gene. Trimming stripped 7 bases from V and 1 base from J, with 7 bases between. The CDR3 covers 11 residues. The germline V gene encodes CDR1 DFQATT and CDR2 SNEGSKA (reference sequence).

This clone was recorded a few times. This chain connects TRBV24-1 to TRBJ1-2; 7 bases fit TRBD1. Germline CDR1 and CDR2: KGHDR and SFDVKD. With 6 bases clipped from V and 5 bases from J, the junction kept 17 bases outside the gene matches. The CDR3 sequence is 17 residues long. CDR3 region: CATSPSINTGTEYGYTF. Written as DNA, the CDR3 is TGTGCCACCAGTCCTAGTATCAACACCGGGACAGAATATGGCTACACCTTC.

V is TRBV4-1 and J is TRBJ1-2; D not certain. With 0 bases removed from V and 4 bases from J, the gap between germline ends came to 9 bases. The CDR3 has 14 residues. Germline CDR1 reads MGHRA; CDR2 reads YSYEKL. The CDR3 DNA reads TGCGCCAGCAGCCAAGAACGACTAACCTATGGCTACACCTTC. Protein sequence: CASSQERLTYGYTF.

This chain connects TRBV7-2 to TRBJ1-1; weak D call: TRBD1 (6 bases). The CDR3 length is 14 residues. Germline loops: CDR1 SGHTA, CDR2 FQGNSA. V lost 5 bases and J lost 4, with 14 bases in between. Written as DNA, the CDR3 is TGTGCCAGCAGCCCAATTCAGGGGATCACTGAAGCTTTCTTT. It translates to CASSPIQGITEAFF.

The sample holds a few counts of this clone. This chain links TRBV9 with TRBJ2-3; D is unclear. CDR3 length: 14 residues. Looked up from germline, CDR1 is SGDLS and CDR2 is YYNGEE. V was pared by 3 bases and J by 0 bases, with 8 bases between. CDR3 in amino acids: CASSAGFSTDTQYF. DNA of the CDR3: TGTGCCAGCAGCGCAGGATTTAGCACAGATACGCAGTATTTT.

This chain joins TRBV28 and TRBJ2-5; weak D call: TRBD1 (5 bases). Germline V gene sequence: CDR1 MDHEN, CDR2 SYDVKM. V dropped 7 bases and J dropped 2 bases, with 17 bases sitting between them. The CDR3 consists of 15 residues. The CDR3 DNA reads TGTGCCAGCATCAAAAGGAGTCAGGGTCAAGAGACCCAGTACTTC. This gives the protein CASIKRSQGQETQYF.

This rearrangement joins TRBV9 to TRBJ2-2; D may be TRBD2 (7 bases). Germline V CDR1 and CDR2: SGDLS, YYNGEE. Trimming removed 0 bases at V and 4 bases at J, with 25 bases between. This CDR3 comprises 20 residues. CDR3 protein: CASSVEGRGFRQRLTGELFF. As DNA, the CDR3 is TGTGCCAGCAGCGTAGAGGGGAGGGGGTTTCGACAGAGACTCACCGGGGAGCTGTTTTTT.

This clone was detected only once. This rearrangement joins TRBV2 to TRBJ2-3; possibly TRBD2 for D (6 bases). CDR3 length equals 14 residues. Looked up from germline, CDR1 is SNHLY and CDR2 is FYNNEI. With 6 bases removed from V and 5 bases from J, the gap between germline ends came to 15 bases. CDR3 nucleotide sequence: TGTGCCAGCAGCGACGTGGGGGGACGAGATACGCAGTATTTT. Its translation is CASSDVGGRDTQYF.

The rearrangement links TRBV7-2 to TRBJ2-3; 9 nucleotides align to TRBD2. This CDR3 has 15 amino acids. Trimming at V came to 6 bases and at J to 4 bases, leaving 8 bases not matched to a gene. CDR1 is SGHTA, CDR2 FQGNSA, per germline. The CDR3 nucleotides read TGTGCCAGCAGTTTTAGCGGGAGCATTTCAGATACGCAGTATTTT. It specifies CASSFSGSISDTQYF. Full variable domain (remainder filled in from reference TRBV7-2 and TRBJ2-3): GAGVSQSPSNKVTEKGKDVELRCDPISGHTALYWYRQSLGQGLEFLIYFQGNSAPDKSGLPSDRFSAERTGGSVSTLTIQRTQQEDSAVYLCASSFSGSISDTQYFGPGTRLTVL.

CDR3 sequence reads: CASRGGRDYGYTF. In DNA, the CDR3 is TGTGCCAGTAGGGGAGGGCGAGACTATGGCTACACCTTC. The chain combines TRBV19 with TRBJ1-2; D gene unclear. From germline, CDR1 is LNHDA and CDR2 SQIVND (reference sequence). V was shortened by 6 bases and J by 3 bases, with 11 bases between the two germline ends. CDR3 length: 13 amino acids.

Comments on this clone: The sample holds other DNA sequences that translate to the same CDR3. The chain couples TRBV4-3 to TRBJ1-5; the D is unclear. The V gene lost 0 bases and the J gene lost 4 bases, with 4 bases spanning the gap. CDR3 size: 13 residues. Germline V gene sequence: CDR1 LGHNA, CDR2 YSLEER. Here the CDR3 DNA reads TGCGCCAGCAGCCAAGATCGGAATCAGCCCCAGCATTTT. This gives the protein CASSQDRNQPQHF.

V usage is TRBV19 and J usage is TRBJ1-5; D not certain. V was pared by 5 bases and J by 1 base, with 9 bases between. CDR1 is LNHDA and CDR2 is SQIVND in the germline V gene (reference sequence). The CDR3 sequence is 14 residues long. Here the CDR3 DNA reads TGTGCCAGTAGTCACCGGGAAAGCAATCAGCCCCAGCATTTT. This translates into CASSHRESNQPQHF.

CDR3 region: CASSLSQAGVSGANVLTF. The DNA for the CDR3 is TGTGCCAGCAGCTTAAGCCAGGCCGGGGTCTCTGGGGCCAACGTCCTGACTTTC. The rearrangement uses TRBV7-2 and TRBJ2-6, with D perhaps matching TRBD2 (5 bases). Trimming left V 2 bases short and J 0 bases short, with 14 bases between. The CDR3 has 18 amino acids. Germline V gene lookup returns CDR1 SGHTA and CDR2 FQGNSA.

This chain joins TRBV7-9 and TRBJ2-1, with D unresolved. Trimming took 5 bases from V and 3 from J, leaving 8 bases between them. The CDR3 runs 13 residues. CDR1 and CDR2 (germline): SEHNR, FQNEAQ (reference sequence). The CDR3, as DNA: TGTGCCAGCAGCCCCCCCATCTACAATGAGCAGTTCTTC. It is translated as CASSPPIYNEQFF. The whole variable domain, remainder taken from reference TRBV7-9 and TRBJ2-1, is DTGVSQNPRHKITKRGQNVTFRCDPISEHNRLYWYRQTLGQGPEFLTYFQNEAQLEKSRLLSDRFSAERPKGSFSTLEIQRTEQGDSAMYLCASSPPIYNEQFFGPGTRLTVL.

This clone turned up a few times. The chain links TRBV19 to TRBJ2-3; 14 nucleotides match TRBD2. The germline CDR1 and CDR2 sequences are LNHDA and SQIVND (reference sequence). The CDR3 spans 14 residues. V lost 8 bases, J lost 4 bases, and 2 bases stayed unmatched. The CDR3 DNA reads as TGTGCCAGTCAGACTAGCGGGAGGGCAGATACGCAGTATTTT. Protein: CASQTSGRADTQYF. Drawing the rest from reference TRBV19 and TRBJ2-3, the complete variable domain is DGGITQSPKYLFRKEGQNVTLSCEQNLNHDAMYWYRQDPGQGLRLIYYSQIVNDFQKGDIAEGYSVSREKKESFPLTVTSAQKNPTAFYLCASQTSGRADTQYFGPGTRLTVL.

CDR3 sequence: CASSQDGDYTDTQYF. DNA for the CDR3: TGTGCCAGCAGCCAAGACGGGGACTACACAGATACGCAGTATTTT. The chain joins TRBV3-1 (or the pseudogene TRBV3-2) to TRBJ2-3; 7 bases are shared with TRBD2. J gave up 2 bases and V 0 bases, and 2 bases lay outside the gene matches. This CDR3 has 15 residues. The germline CDR1 and CDR2 sequences are LGHDT and YNNKEL (reference sequence).